This T cell receptor beta chain was retrieved from a study of T cell changes during pregnancy in multiple sclerosis. Only in-frame clones appear in the TCRdb table, and some are missing; sequencing was by immunoSEQ multiplex PCR. In the table there are approximately 40,000 clones, 75% to 95% of which are singletons. This CDR3 has 13 residues. V was clipped by 6 bases and J by 0 bases, with 8 bases between them. The germline CDR1 and CDR2 sequences are SNHLY and FYNNEI. The receptor was derived from a female donor in good health, enrolled as a control in a pregnancy study. The chain carries TRBV2 and TRBJ1-2; perhaps TRBD1 as D (5 bases). The input for sequencing was CD4+ T cells from peripheral blood mononuclear cells, taken in the third trimester of pregnancy. CDR3 bases: TGTGCCAGCAGCGCGACAGCTAACTATGGCTACACCTTC. Protein product: CASSATANYGYTF.